Presented here are 29 T cell receptor beta chains from one specimen sequenced in a study of beta chain features in type 1 diabetes (dated by TCRdb to 2017 to 2018). The library was prepared using the immunoSEQ multiplex PCR assay. All of the isolated RNA was reverse transcribed with the High Capacity cDNA Reverse Transcription Kit, so expressed TCRB transcripts were sequenced. TCRdb obtained this table from immuneACCESS and retained in-frame rearrangements with V and J assigned. These tables miss some clones; where compared with another copy, unresolved V genes account for less than half of the shortfall, and the remainder is unexplained. The sample table lists 130,000 to 150,000 clones, about a tenth of them with a count of one. About 0.61% of the sample lies in the top ten. Sequenced material: central memory CD4+ T cells from blood. Receptors were obtained from a man aged 18 to 29 in good health.

The chain couples TRBV9 to TRBJ2-5; weak D call: TRBD1 (6 bases). V gave up 2 bases and J gave up 2 bases, with 19 bases separating them. The V gene's germline CDR1 is SGDLS and CDR2 YYNGEE. CDR3 size: 17 residues. CDR3 bases: TGTGCCAGCAGCGTGGCCCAGGGACGGCAGGGGCAAGAGACCCAGTACTTC. It is translated as CASSVAQGRQGQETQYF.

The V and J genes are TRBV6-4 and TRBJ2-1, with TRBD1 matching 7 bases. This CDR3 comprises 13 residues. Per germline, CDR1 MRHNA and CDR2 SNTAGT. V dropped 4 bases and J dropped 8; count of bases not matched to a gene: 5. The CDR3 nucleotides read TGTGCCAGCAGTGTTAACAGGGGAGATGAGCAGTTCTTC. Amino acid sequence: CASSVNRGDEQFF.

This clone was seen only a few times. The chain has TRBV18 and TRBJ1-5; D perhaps matches TRBD1 (5 bases). V was cut by 3 bases and J by 3 bases, with 15 bases left in between. CDR3 length equals 16 residues. Germline CDR1 KGHSH, CDR2 LQKENI. CDR3 coding DNA: TGTGCCAGCTCACCGGCGGGTGGGGACTACAATCAGCCCCAGCATTTT. Its translation is CASSPAGGDYNQPQHF.

This clone has more than one count but fewer than ten. The chain is built from TRBV18 and TRBJ1-2; 8 bases are a match to TRBD1. The CDR3 is 14 residues long. Germline-derived CDR1 and CDR2 are KGHSH and LQKENI. J gave up 6 bases and V 8 bases, and 11 bases lay outside the gene matches. CDR3 nucleotides: TGTGCCAGCGCCATGATGACAGGGGCAGATGGCTACACCTTC. Protein sequence: CASAMMTGADGYTF.

The chain recombines TRBV7-8 with TRBJ1-2; tentatively, D is TRBD1 (6 bases). CDR1 is SGHVS and CDR2 is FQNEAQ in the germline V gene. This CDR3 region has 12 residues. V lost 2 bases, J lost 6 bases, and 7 bases lay in between. CDR3 coding DNA: TGTGCCAGCAGCTTACAGGGGAATGGCTACACCTTC. Its protein is CASSLQGNGYTF.

In this sample, this clone turned up a few times. The chain uses TRBV27 and TRBJ2-7; 9 bases line up with TRBD1. V dropped 4 bases and J dropped 2; count of bases not matched to a gene: 3. In germline, CDR1 is MNHEY, CDR2 SMNVEV (reference sequence). The CDR3 consists of 14 residues. The CDR3 loop reads CASSWTGDPYEQYF. As DNA, the CDR3 is TGTGCCAGCAGTTGGACAGGGGACCCCTACGAGCAGTACTTC.

Written as DNA, the CDR3 is TGTGCCAGCAGTGCGGCGGGGGGGCCCGGCATTCAGTACTTC. Amino acids: CASSAAGGPGIQYF. This chain uses TRBV2 with TRBJ2-4; TRBD2 agrees at 9 bases. This CDR3 spans 14 amino acids. Germline-derived CDR1 and CDR2 are SNHLY and FYNNEI. V lost 4 bases, J lost 9 bases, and 7 bases stayed unmatched.

This clone has only a few counts. This chain links TRBV10-3 with TRBJ1-3, with 7 positions matching TRBD1. Germline-derived CDR1 and CDR2 are ENHRY and SYGVKD. With V trimmed by 5 bases and J by 8 bases, 6 bases remained unmatched. There are 13 residues in the CDR3. CDR3 residues: CAISRDRGDTIYF. CDR3 nucleotide sequence: TGTGCCATCAGTAGGGACAGAGGAGACACCATATATTTT.

The rearrangement joins TRBV19 to TRBJ1-5, with D possibly matching TRBD1 (6 bases). Between the trimmed V and J ends, which lost 6 bases and 0 bases, there was a span of 15 bases. This CDR3 contains 16 residues. Germline CDR1 reads LNHDA; CDR2 reads SQIVND (reference sequence). CDR3 loop: CASSSNRQDSNQPQHF. In nucleotides, the CDR3 is TGTGCCAGTAGCTCAAATCGACAGGATAGCAATCAGCCCCAGCATTTT.

The V gene is TRBV6-6, the J gene TRBJ2-5; TRBD2 aligns across 7 bases. Germline-derived CDR1 and CDR2 are MNHNY and SVGAGI (reference sequence). V dropped 6 bases and J dropped 5; count of bases not matched to a gene: 9. This CDR3 has 14 amino acids. The CDR3 region is CASSPGTTSETQYF. CDR3 nucleotides: TGTGCCAGCAGCCCCGGGACTACCTCCGAGACCCAGTACTTC.

This clone has only a few counts. The CDR3 spells CASSDGDRPYNEQFF. The CDR3 DNA sequence: TGTGCCAGCAGTGATGGGGACAGGCCCTACAATGAGCAGTTCTTC. This chain links TRBV6-1 with TRBJ2-1; 8 bases are a match to TRBD1. The CDR3 covers 15 residues. J gave up 2 bases and V 3 bases, and 3 bases lay outside the gene matches. Germline-derived CDR1 and CDR2 are MNHNS and SASEGT.

In DNA form, the CDR3 reads TGTGCCAGCAGCGAAAACAGGGGATTTAATGAAAAACTGTTTTTT. Its translation: CASSENRGFNEKLFF. The rearrangement links TRBV9 to TRBJ1-4; 7 bases fit TRBD1. This CDR3 is built from 15 residues. The V gene's germline CDR1 is SGDLS and CDR2 YYNGEE. The ends lost 3 bases at V and 4 bases at J; junction bases unmatched: 6.

This clone was seen a few times. V is TRBV5-4 and J is TRBJ2-2; no reliable D call. Trimming shortened V by 0 bases and J by 0 bases, and 6 bases separated the two germline ends. The germline gives CDR1 SGHNT, CDR2 YYREEE (reference sequence). The CDR3 is 15 residues long. The CDR3 DNA follows: TGTGCCAGCAGCTTGGAATTATCGAACACCGGGGAGCTGTTTTTT. Translation gives CASSLELSNTGELFF.

This clone was observed a handful of times. This rearrangement joins TRBV7-9 to TRBJ1-5; D might be TRBD1 (6 bases). Germline loops: CDR1 SEHNR, CDR2 FQNEAQ (reference sequence). Trimming removed 5 bases at V and 6 bases at J, with 14 bases between. This CDR3 region has 14 residues. In DNA, the CDR3 is TGTGCCAGCAGCCTACAGGGAGGGGGTCAGCCCCAGCATTTT. Its translation: CASSLQGGGQPQHF.

This clone was detected only a few times. The genes are TRBV7-2 and TRBJ2-5; 12 bases match TRBD2. The CDR3 consists of 16 residues. The germline V gene has CDR1 SGHTA and CDR2 FQGNSA. V lost 5 bases, J lost 5 bases, and 9 bases stayed unmatched. The CDR3 reads CASSRNLAGGLETQYF. In nucleotides, the CDR3 is TGTGCCAGCAGCCGCAATCTAGCGGGGGGGCTGGAGACCCAGTACTTC.

This clone was counted a single time. Other nucleotide sequences from this sample produce the same CDR3. The chain couples TRBV7-2 to TRBJ1-5; 7 nucleotides align to TRBD1. CDR1 SGHTA and CDR2 FQGNSA come from the germline V gene. The CDR3 has 14 residues. The V segment lost 5 bases and the J segment 4 bases; nucleotides outside the gene matches: 5. CDR3 region: CASSADRANQPQHF. In DNA, the CDR3 is TGTGCCAGCAGCGCCGACAGGGCAAATCAGCCCCAGCATTTT.

This chain links TRBV4-3 with TRBJ2-5; tentative D call: TRBD1 (5 bases). This CDR3 is 13 amino acids long. Trimming took 1 base from V and 3 from J, leaving 6 bases between them. From germline, CDR1 is LGHNA and CDR2 YSLEER. The CDR3 reads CASSQGQKETQYF. The CDR3 bases are TGCGCCAGCAGCCAAGGACAGAAAGAGACCCAGTACTTC.

This clone was found a few times. This chain connects TRBV5-5 to TRBJ1-5; no firm D call. V was clipped by 0 bases and J by 2 bases, with 9 bases between them. The CDR3 covers 15 residues. Germline V gene sequence: CDR1 SGHKS, CDR2 YYEKEE (reference sequence). CDR3: CASSLADAGNQPQHF. In nucleotides, the CDR3 is TGTGCCAGCAGCTTGGCGGATGCGGGCAATCAGCCCCAGCATTTT.

The gene calls are TRBV29-1 and TRBJ2-1, with 7 bases aligning to TRBD1. V dropped 2 bases and J dropped 2; count of bases not matched to a gene: 9. The length of the CDR3 is 16 residues. Per the germline V gene, CDR1 is SQVTM and CDR2 is ANQGSEA. The CDR3 nucleotides read TGCAGCGTTGAATTAGGGACAGCCCGCGCCTACAATGAGCAGTTCTTC. Its translation: CSVELGTARAYNEQFF.

V gene TRBV5-1 combines with J gene TRBJ2-5, with 12 positions matching TRBD2. With 2 bases clipped from V and 4 bases from J, the junction kept 6 bases outside the gene matches. Per the germline V gene, CDR1 is SGHRS and CDR2 is YFSETQ. CDR3 length: 16 residues. CDR3 residues: CASSFMPSGGAETQYF. The CDR3 nucleotides are TGCGCCAGCAGCTTCATGCCTAGCGGGGGGGCAGAGACCCAGTACTTC.

The V call is TRBV12-5, the J call TRBJ1-2, with 7 bases fitting TRBD1. This CDR3 has 14 amino acids. Looked up from germline, CDR1 is LGHNT and CDR2 is FRNRAP. The junction had 3 bases not matched to a gene; V was cut back by 1 base and J by 4 bases. For the CDR3, the DNA is TGTGCTAGTGGTTTGGAGGGGGCCGGCTATGGCTACACCTTC. It yields the protein CASGLEGAGYGYTF.

CDR3 residues: CASTRDSTGELFF. In DNA, the CDR3 is TGTGCCAGCACCCGGGACTCCACCGGGGAGCTGTTTTTT. The chain combines TRBV11-3 with TRBJ2-2, with D possibly matching TRBD2 (6 bases). The CDR3 spans 13 residues. The V end was cut by 7 bases, the J end by 4 bases, with 10 bases between. In germline, CDR1 is SGHNT, CDR2 YENEEA.

The chain recombines TRBV5-1 with TRBJ2-3; 8 nucleotides align to TRBD2. Germline V CDR1 and CDR2: SGHRS, YFSETQ. V lost 3 bases, J lost 1 base, and 7 bases stayed unmatched. The CDR3 is 16 amino acids. CDR3: CASSSAGTSRTDTQYF. In DNA, the CDR3 is TGCGCCAGCAGCTCTGCCGGGACTAGTCGCACAGATACGCAGTATTTT.

The chain carries TRBV5-5 and TRBJ2-5; 11 nucleotides line up with TRBD2. With V trimmed by 5 bases and J by 2 bases, 5 bases remained unmatched. Germline CDR1 reads SGHKS; CDR2 reads YYEKEE (reference sequence). The CDR3 has 15 amino acids. Here the CDR3 reads CASSKGLAEQETQYF. The CDR3 coding sequence is TGTGCCAGCAGTAAGGGACTAGCGGAACAAGAGACCCAGTACTTC.

Only a few counts were recorded for this clone. This sequence joins TRBV2 and TRBJ2-5, with 9 bases matching TRBD1. In germline, CDR1 is SNHLY, CDR2 FYNNEI. Trimming removed 6 bases from V and 5 bases from J; junction bases left unmatched: 10. There are 15 residues in the CDR3. The CDR3: CASRGGQGVGETQYF. DNA of the CDR3: TGTGCCAGCAGAGGGGGACAGGGAGTAGGGGAGACCCAGTACTTC. Full variable domain (rest looked up from reference TRBV2 and TRBJ2-5): EPEVTQTPSHQVTQMGQEVILRCVPISNHLYFYWYRQILGQKVEFLVSFYNNEISEKSEIFDDQFSVERPDGSNFTLKIRSTKLEDSAMYFCASRGGQGVGETQYFGPGTRLLVL.

V usage is TRBV15 and J usage is TRBJ1-5; tentatively, D is TRBD1 (5 bases). Germline CDR1 is LNHNV and CDR2 is YYDKDF (reference sequence). The CDR3 totals 17 residues. The V end was cut by 3 bases, the J end by 1 base, with 16 bases between. The CDR3 reads CATSRATGLRSNQPQHF. The CDR3 DNA sequence: TGTGCCACCAGCAGGGCTACAGGTTTAAGAAGCAATCAGCCCCAGCATTTT.

This clone came up a few times. The chain is built from TRBV4-2 and TRBJ2-5; TRBD2 matches at 9 bases. Trimming cost V 4 bases and J 5 bases; bases outside gene matches: 17. This CDR3 is 18 amino acids long. Germline V CDR1 and CDR2: LGHNA, YNFKEQ. The DNA for the CDR3 is TGTGCCAGCAGCCCGGGAGGTGGGACTAGCAGGGATGGGGAGACCCAGTACTTC. It yields the protein CASSPGGGTSRDGETQYF.

This clone was found a few times. The rearrangement joins TRBV6-6 to TRBJ1-5; maybe TRBD1 (5 bases). This CDR3 comprises 16 residues. With 8 bases removed from V and 1 base from J, the gap between germline ends came to 18 bases. Germline V gene sequence: CDR1 MNHNY, CDR2 SVGAGI (reference sequence). CDR3 bases: TGTGCCAGCGGTCGGGGGGGTAGAATAAGCAATCAGCCCCAGCATTTT. Translating gives CASGRGGRISNQPQHF.

A few counts support this clone. The chain has TRBV15 and TRBJ1-2, with a tentative D call TRBD1 (5 bases). V was clipped by 1 base and J by 4 bases, with 16 bases between them. The CDR3 consists of 16 residues. CDR1 and CDR2 (germline): LNHNV, YYDKDF (reference sequence). The CDR3 nucleotides read TGTGCCACCAGCAGAGCCGAGACAGCAAGCTTCTATGGCTACACCTTC. Protein sequence: CATSRAETASFYGYTF.